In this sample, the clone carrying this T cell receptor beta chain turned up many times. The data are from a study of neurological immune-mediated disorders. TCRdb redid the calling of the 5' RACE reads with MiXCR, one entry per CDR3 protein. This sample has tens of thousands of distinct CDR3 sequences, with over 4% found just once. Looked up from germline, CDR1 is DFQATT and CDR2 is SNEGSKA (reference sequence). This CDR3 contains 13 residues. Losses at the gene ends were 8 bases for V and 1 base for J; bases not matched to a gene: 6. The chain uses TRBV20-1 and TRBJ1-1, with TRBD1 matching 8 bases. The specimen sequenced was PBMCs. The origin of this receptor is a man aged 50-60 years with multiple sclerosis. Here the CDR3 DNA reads TGCAGTACCAGGGGGCTAGGGAACACTGAAGCTTTCTTT. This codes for CSTRGLGNTEAFF.